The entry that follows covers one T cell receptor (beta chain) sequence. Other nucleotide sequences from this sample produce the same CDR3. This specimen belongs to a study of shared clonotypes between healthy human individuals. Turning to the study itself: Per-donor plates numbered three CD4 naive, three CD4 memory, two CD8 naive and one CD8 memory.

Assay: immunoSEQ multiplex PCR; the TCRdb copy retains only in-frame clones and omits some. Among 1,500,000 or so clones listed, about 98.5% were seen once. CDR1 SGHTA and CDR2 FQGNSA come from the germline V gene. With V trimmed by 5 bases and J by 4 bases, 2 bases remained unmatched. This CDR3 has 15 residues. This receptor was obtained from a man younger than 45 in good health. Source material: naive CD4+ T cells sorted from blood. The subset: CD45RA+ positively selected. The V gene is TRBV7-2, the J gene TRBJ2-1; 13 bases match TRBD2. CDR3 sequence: CASSPTSGGYNEQFF. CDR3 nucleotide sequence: TGTGCCAGCAGCCCGACTAGCGGGGGGTACAATGAGCAGTTCTTC.